One and the same sample provided the 25 T cell receptor beta chains below, sequenced in a study of T cell responses to AZD1222 COVID-19 vaccine. Using immunoSEQ multiplex PCR, the repertoire was profiled, and TCRdb retains in-frame clones only, with some absent. The sample lists some 100,000 clones, less than 90% occurring once. This specimen was peripheral blood, taken on day 0 of AZD1222 vaccination. These receptors all stem from an adult in good health.

The gene calls are TRBV5-1 and TRBJ1-3, with D possibly TRBD1 on 6 matching bases. Germline lookup yields CDR1 SGHRS and CDR2 YFSETQ. This CDR3 is 15 amino acids long. The V end was cut by 4 bases, the J end by 0 bases, with 11 bases between. The CDR3, as DNA: TGCGCCAGCAGCACAGGACAGACCTCTGGAAACACCATATATTTT. Translating it yields CASSTGQTSGNTIYF.

The rearrangement uses TRBV7-8 and TRBJ1-5; unclear D gene. Trimming stripped 5 bases from V and 5 bases from J, with 10 bases between. Looked up from germline, CDR1 is SGHVS and CDR2 is FQNEAQ. This CDR3 spans 13 amino acids. CDR3 in amino acids: CASSPGVDQPQHF. The CDR3 DNA reads as TGTGCCAGCAGCCCCGGCGTGGATCAGCCCCAGCATTTT. Combining the CDR3 with reference TRBV7-8 and TRBJ1-5 gives the whole variable domain GAGVSQSPRYKVAKRGQDVALRCDPISGHVSLFWYQQALGQGPEFLTYFQNEAQLDKSGLPSDRFFAERPEGSVSTLKIQRTQQEDSAVYLCASSPGVDQPQHFGDGTRLSIL.

This clone was counted between two and nine times. The V and J genes are TRBV3-1 (or the pseudogene TRBV3-2) and TRBJ1-3; no firm D call. The CDR3 covers 13 residues. V was clipped by 6 bases and J by 1 base, with 7 bases between them. From germline, CDR1 is LGHDT and CDR2 YNNKEL (reference sequence). The CDR3 spells CASRYGSGNTIYF. The CDR3, as DNA: TGTGCCAGCAGATACGGATCTGGAAACACCATATATTTT.

This clone was counted a few times. The chain links TRBV11-1 to TRBJ2-7; D is uncertain. V shed 3 bases and J shed 2 bases, with 8 bases lying between them. From germline, CDR1 is SGHAT and CDR2 FQDESV (reference sequence). The CDR3 contains 13 residues. CDR3 sequence reads: CASSFGLPYEQYF. In DNA form, the CDR3 reads TGTGCCAGCAGCTTCGGGTTGCCCTACGAGCAGTACTTC.

The chain is built from TRBV19 and TRBJ1-1, with 7 bases matching TRBD1. After removal of 4 bases from V and 0 bases from J, the junction contained 5 bases not matched to a gene. The CDR3 loop spans 15 amino acids. Germline V CDR1 and CDR2: LNHDA, SQIVND (reference sequence). The CDR3 DNA sequence: TGTGCCAGTAGTAGGGGACAGCCACTGAACACTGAAGCTTTCTTT. Translated, it gives CASSRGQPLNTEAFF.

The V gene is TRBV29-1, the J gene TRBJ1-2; no definite D call. This CDR3 comprises 13 residues. Germline loops: CDR1 SQVTM, CDR2 ANQGSEA. Trimming took off 4 bases at V and 6 bases at J, with 15 bases between the two ends. CDR3 nucleotide sequence: TGCAGCGTTGTGGGTGCGGACGCTAATGGCTACACCTTC. Translation: CSVVGADANGYTF. Full variable domain (rest looked up from reference TRBV29-1 and TRBJ1-2): SAVISQKPSRDICQRGTSLTIQCQVDSQVTMMFWYRQQPGQSLTLIATANQGSEATYESGFVIDKFPISRPNLTFSTLTVSNMSPEDSSIYLCSVVGADANGYTFGSGTRLTVV.

This clone was recorded only once. V and J are TRBV29-1 and TRBJ2-2; TRBD1 is a possible D gene (6 bases). CDR3 size: 15 residues. The germline V and J ends were trimmed by 1 base and 5 bases, with 14 bases remaining between them. CDR1 and CDR2 from the germline V gene are SQVTM and ANQGSEA. The CDR3, as DNA: TGCAGCGTTGAAGGCACAGGGTATCTGACCGGGGAGCTGTTTTTT. Translation gives CSVEGTGYLTGELFF.

The rearrangement links TRBV6-5 to TRBJ1-1; TRBD1 aligns across 7 bases. This CDR3 is built from 15 residues. In germline, CDR1 is MNHEY, CDR2 SVGAGI. With 5 bases clipped from V and 5 bases from J, the junction kept 11 bases outside the gene matches. The CDR3 DNA sequence: TGTGCCAGCAGTCGGACCAGACAGGGTCAAACTGAAGCTTTCTTT. Its protein is CASSRTRQGQTEAFF.

This chain joins TRBV15 and TRBJ2-5, with D possibly matching TRBD2 (6 bases). The CDR3 loop spans 13 amino acids. Germline V gene sequence: CDR1 LNHNV, CDR2 YYDKDF (reference sequence). V lost 8 bases and J 6 bases, leaving 16 bases between the germline ends. In nucleotides, the CDR3 is TGTGCCACCTCGCCGGGACTCCTGAAGACCCAGTACTTC. This translates into CATSPGLLKTQYF.

The chain has TRBV11-3 and TRBJ2-5; the D is unclear. With 7 bases removed from V and 4 bases from J, the gap between germline ends came to 13 bases. The CDR3 length is 13 residues. Germline CDR1 is SGHNT and CDR2 is YENEEA. The CDR3 DNA reads as TGTGCCAGCAAACCTAGAGGTCGAGAGACCCAGTACTTC. It translates to CASKPRGRETQYF. The complete variable domain, with remaining parts taken from reference TRBV11-3 and TRBJ2-5, reads EAGVVQSPRYKIIEKKQPVAFWCNPISGHNTLYWYLQNLGQGPELLIRYENEEAVDDSQLPKDRFSAERLKGVDSTLKIQPAELGDSAVYLCASKPRGRETQYFGPGTRLLVL.

This clone was detected only once. The J gene is TRBJ2-3, the V gene TRBV5-4, with D possibly TRBD1 on 5 matching bases. From germline, CDR1 is SGHNT and CDR2 YYREEE (reference sequence). Trimming stripped 0 bases from V and 5 bases from J, with 16 bases between. This CDR3 has 16 amino acids. This chain's CDR3 is CASSLGQGPGEDTQYF. As DNA, the CDR3 is TGTGCCAGCAGCTTGGGTCAGGGTCCCGGTGAAGATACGCAGTATTTT.

The V and J genes are TRBV2 and TRBJ1-4; 7 positions match TRBD1. Germline CDR1 and CDR2: SNHLY and FYNNEI. CDR3 length equals 14 residues. Unmatched junction bases numbered 10, after V lost 8 bases and J lost 7 bases. CDR3: CASSGGRGFEKLFF. The DNA of the CDR3 is TGTGCCAGCTCGGGGGGCAGGGGGTTTGAAAAACTGTTTTTT.

J is TRBJ1-2 and V is TRBV18, with D perhaps TRBD1 (6 bases). CDR1 KGHSH and CDR2 LQKENI come from the germline V gene. V dropped 3 bases and J dropped 4 bases, with 9 bases sitting between them. The CDR3 runs 13 residues. The CDR3 reads CASSPSDSYGYTF. As DNA, the CDR3 is TGTGCCAGCTCACCTTCGGACAGCTATGGCTACACCTTC.

This clone was seen a few times. The chain is built from TRBV23-1 and TRBJ1-3; D possibly corresponds to TRBD1 (6 bases). TRBV23-1 is labeled an ORF, and its function is uncertain. CDR3 length: 18 residues. The V and J ends lost 0 bases and 4 bases respectively, with 19 bases between them. CDR3 amino acids: CASSQSRGRLDAGNTIYF. The CDR3 DNA sequence: TGCGCCAGCAGTCAATCCCGGGGGCGGCTTGATGCCGGAAACACCATATATTTT.

This sequence joins TRBV28 and TRBJ1-5; D not resolved. The germline CDR1 and CDR2 sequences are MDHEN and SYDVKM. The CDR3 runs 15 residues. V was cut by 11 bases and J by 0 bases, with 17 bases left in between. The CDR3 reads CASAAGIFSNQPQHF. CDR3 in DNA: TGTGCCTCCGCCGCGGGGATTTTTAGCAATCAGCCCCAGCATTTT.

This sequence joins TRBV15 and TRBJ2-3, with D perhaps given as TRBD1 or TRBD2 (6 bases each). Per the germline V gene, CDR1 is LNHNV and CDR2 is YYDKDF (reference sequence). This CDR3 is built from 16 residues. V was pared by 0 bases and J by 3 bases, with 13 bases between. CDR3 DNA sequence: TGTGCCACCAGCAGAGATAGGGGGGTTGGGACAGATACGCAGTATTTT. It specifies CATSRDRGVGTDTQYF.

This rearrangement joins TRBV27 to TRBJ1-4; D unresolved. The V and J ends lost 4 bases and 6 bases respectively, with 9 bases between them. CDR1 is MNHEY, CDR2 SMNVEV, per germline (reference sequence). CDR3 length: 13 residues. For the CDR3, the DNA is TGTGCCAGCAGTTATCGAAGTCATGAAAAACTGTTTTTT. Amino acids: CASSYRSHEKLFF.

This chain links TRBV11-2 with TRBJ2-7; D might be TRBD1 (6 bases). Germline-derived CDR1 and CDR2 are SGHAT and FQNNGV. CDR3 length equals 14 residues. Trimming cost V 5 bases and J 3 bases, with 14 bases left between them. The CDR3, as DNA: TGTGCCAGCAGCATCATGAGGGGGAACTACGAGCAGTACTTC. Translated: CASSIMRGNYEQYF.

This rearrangement joins TRBV29-1 to TRBJ1-1; D uncertain. In germline, CDR1 is SQVTM, CDR2 ANQGSEA. Trimming stripped 5 bases from V and 8 bases from J, with 18 bases between. This CDR3 spans 13 amino acids. In nucleotides, the CDR3 is TGCAGCGTTTCAAGGACGGACGGAGGAGAAGCTTTCTTT. Its protein product is CSVSRTDGGEAFF.

The chain recombines TRBV5-4 with TRBJ2-5; a weak D match, TRBD1 (7 bases). The CDR3 sequence is 16 residues long. CDR1 SGHNT and CDR2 YYREEE come from the germline V gene (reference sequence). V was pared by 4 bases and J by 3 bases, with 19 bases between. The CDR3: CASSPVRGRGEETQYF. The DNA of the CDR3 is TGTGCCAGCAGCCCCGTAAGAGGCAGGGGGGAAGAGACCCAGTACTTC.

J is TRBJ2-2 and V is TRBV4-1; D is possibly TRBD1 or TRBD2 (5 bases each). The germline V gene encodes CDR1 MGHRA and CDR2 YSYEKL. The V end lost 6 bases, the J end lost 1 base, and 15 bases lay between the germline ends. The CDR3 covers 16 residues. DNA of the CDR3: TGCGCCAGCAGGCCAATTGGGACGGGGAACACCGGGGAGCTGTTTTTT. Protein product: CASRPIGTGNTGELFF.

The chain carries TRBV7-2 and TRBJ2-5, with D perhaps assigned TRBD1 or TRBD2 (5 bases each). Germline values: CDR1 SGHTA, CDR2 FQGNSA. Trimming took off 5 bases at V and 5 bases at J, with 15 bases between the two ends. This CDR3 is 14 amino acids long. CDR3: CASSPPGASETQYF. The DNA of the CDR3 is TGTGCCAGCAGCCCCCCCGGGGCGAGTGAGACCCAGTACTTC.

The V and J genes are TRBV6-1 and TRBJ2-5, with 8 bases matching TRBD2. Germline trimming cut 2 bases from V and 1 base from J; bases unmatched to any gene: 0. There are 14 residues in the CDR3. In germline, CDR1 is MNHNS, CDR2 SASEGT. The CDR3 sequence: CASSERGGQETQYF. CDR3 nucleotides: TGTGCCAGCAGTGAACGGGGGGGCCAAGAGACCCAGTACTTC.

V usage is TRBV19 and J usage is TRBJ2-2; the D gene is possibly TRBD1 (6 bases). Per the germline V gene, CDR1 is LNHDA and CDR2 is SQIVND (reference sequence). Trimming stripped 10 bases from V and 6 bases from J, with 12 bases between. The CDR3 consists of 12 residues. The CDR3 loop is CAIEQGPGELFF. Written as DNA, the CDR3 is TGTGCCATTGAACAGGGACCCGGGGAGCTGTTTTTT.

The J gene is TRBJ1-1, the V gene TRBV19; D gene unclear. Trimming pared 4 bases from V and 3 bases from J, leaving 15 bases between. The germline gives CDR1 LNHDA, CDR2 SQIVND (reference sequence). The CDR3 spans 15 residues. CDR3 sequence (DNA): TGTGCCAGTAGTACGATCCCTAGTGGCGACACTGAAGCTTTCTTT. As protein: CASSTIPSGDTEAFF.